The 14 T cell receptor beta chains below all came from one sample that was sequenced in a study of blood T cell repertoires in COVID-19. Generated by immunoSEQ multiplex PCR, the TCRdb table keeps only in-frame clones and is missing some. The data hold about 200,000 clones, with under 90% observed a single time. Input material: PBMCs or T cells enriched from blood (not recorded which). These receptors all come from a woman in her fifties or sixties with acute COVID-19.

The CDR3 DNA follows: TGTGCCAGCACCGTAGCGGGAGGGCTGAATGAGCAGTTCTTC. It codes for CASTVAGGLNEQFF. The V gene is TRBV7-2, the J gene TRBJ2-1; TRBD2 matches at 11 bases. CDR1 SGHTA and CDR2 FQGNSA come from the germline V gene. CDR3 length equals 14 residues. With 7 bases clipped from V and 7 bases from J, the junction kept 6 bases outside the gene matches.

CDR3 in amino acids: CASRKGQSYGYTF. Written as DNA, the CDR3 is TGTGCCAGCAGAAAGGGACAGAGCTATGGCTACACCTTC. The gene calls are TRBV6-5 and TRBJ1-2, with TRBD1 matching over 7 bases. Looked up from germline, CDR1 is MNHEY and CDR2 is SVGAGI. The CDR3 totals 13 residues. J lost 4 bases, V lost 6 bases, and 5 bases had no gene match.

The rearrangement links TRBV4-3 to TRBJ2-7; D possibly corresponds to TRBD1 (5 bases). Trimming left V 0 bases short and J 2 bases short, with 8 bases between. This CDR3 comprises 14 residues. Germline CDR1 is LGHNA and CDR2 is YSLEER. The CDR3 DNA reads TGCGCCAGCAGCCAAGATATCAGGGCCTACGAGCAGTACTTC. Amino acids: CASSQDIRAYEQYF.

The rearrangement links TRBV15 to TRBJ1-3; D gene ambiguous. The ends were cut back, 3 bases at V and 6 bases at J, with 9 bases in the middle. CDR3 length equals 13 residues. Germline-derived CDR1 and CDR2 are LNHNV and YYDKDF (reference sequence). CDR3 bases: TGTGCCACCAGCAGGGTCGAGTTAAACACCATATATTTT. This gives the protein CATSRVELNTIYF.

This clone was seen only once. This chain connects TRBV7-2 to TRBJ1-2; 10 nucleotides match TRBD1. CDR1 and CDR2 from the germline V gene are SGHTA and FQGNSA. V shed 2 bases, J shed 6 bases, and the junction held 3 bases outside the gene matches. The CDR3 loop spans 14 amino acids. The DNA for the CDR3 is TGTGCCAGCAGCTTACAGACAGGGGGCAATGGCTACACCTTC. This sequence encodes CASSLQTGGNGYTF.

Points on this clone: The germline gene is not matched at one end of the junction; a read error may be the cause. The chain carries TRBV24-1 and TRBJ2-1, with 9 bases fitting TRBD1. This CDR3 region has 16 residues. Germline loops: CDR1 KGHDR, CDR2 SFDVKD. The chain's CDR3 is CATSDWGTGSFNEQFF. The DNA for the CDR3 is TGTGCCACCAGTGATTGGGGGACAGGGTCCTTCAATGAGCAGTTCTTC.

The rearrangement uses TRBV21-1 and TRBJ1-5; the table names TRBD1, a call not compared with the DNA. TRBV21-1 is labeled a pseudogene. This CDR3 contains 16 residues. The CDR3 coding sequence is TGTGCCAGCAGCAAAGAGCTCGCCGGACACTATCAGCCCCAGCATTTT. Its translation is CASSKELAGHYQPQHF.

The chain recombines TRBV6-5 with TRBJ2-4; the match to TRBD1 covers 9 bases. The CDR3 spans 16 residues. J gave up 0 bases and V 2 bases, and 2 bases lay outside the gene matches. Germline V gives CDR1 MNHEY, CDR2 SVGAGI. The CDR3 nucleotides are TGTGCCAGCAGTTACCAACAGGGGGCAGCCAAAAACATTCAGTACTTC. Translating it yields CASSYQQGAAKNIQYF.

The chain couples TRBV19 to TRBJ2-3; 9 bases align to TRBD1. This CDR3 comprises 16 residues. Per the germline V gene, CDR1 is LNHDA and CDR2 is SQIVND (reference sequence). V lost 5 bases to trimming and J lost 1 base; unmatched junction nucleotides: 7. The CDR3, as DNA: TGTGCCAGTAGTGCTTGGGGACAGGGCCGCACAGATACGCAGTATTTT. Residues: CASSAWGQGRTDTQYF.

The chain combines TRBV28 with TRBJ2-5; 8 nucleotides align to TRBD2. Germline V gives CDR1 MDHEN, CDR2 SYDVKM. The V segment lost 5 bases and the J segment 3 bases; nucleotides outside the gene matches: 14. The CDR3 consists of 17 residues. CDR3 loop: CASSITTGGAREETQYF. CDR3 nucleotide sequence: TGTGCCAGCAGTATCACCACCGGGGGGGCGAGGGAAGAGACCCAGTACTTC.

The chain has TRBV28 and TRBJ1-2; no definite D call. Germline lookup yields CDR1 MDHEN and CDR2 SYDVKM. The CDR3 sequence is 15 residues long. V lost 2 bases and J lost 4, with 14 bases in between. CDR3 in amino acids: CASSLIVWGVYGYTF. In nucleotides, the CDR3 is TGTGCCAGCAGTTTAATAGTTTGGGGAGTCTATGGCTACACCTTC.

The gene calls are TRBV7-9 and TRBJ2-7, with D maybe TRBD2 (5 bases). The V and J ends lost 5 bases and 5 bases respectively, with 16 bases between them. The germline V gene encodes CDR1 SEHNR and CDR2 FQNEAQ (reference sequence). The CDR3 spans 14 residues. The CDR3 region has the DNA TGTGCCAGCAGCCCCCCATCCGGGGTTCACGAGCAGTACTTC. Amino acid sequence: CASSPPSGVHEQYF.

This CDR3 reads CATSTSIQGSGEQYF. The CDR3 bases are TGTGCCACCAGCACGAGCATACAGGGTTCCGGCGAGCAGTACTTC. This rearrangement joins TRBV15 to TRBJ2-7, with D maybe TRBD1 (6 bases). Per the germline V gene, CDR1 is LNHNV and CDR2 is YYDKDF (reference sequence). Trimming took off 4 bases at V and 6 bases at J, with 19 bases between the two ends. The CDR3 length is 15 residues.

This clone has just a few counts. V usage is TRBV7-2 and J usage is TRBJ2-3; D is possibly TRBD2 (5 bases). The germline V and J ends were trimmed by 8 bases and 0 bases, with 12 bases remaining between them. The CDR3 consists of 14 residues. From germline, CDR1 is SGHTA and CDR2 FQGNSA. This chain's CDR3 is CASLAGPSTDTQYF. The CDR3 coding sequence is TGTGCCAGCCTGGCGGGTCCTAGCACAGATACGCAGTATTTT.